This TCR beta chain originates from a study of T cells expressing NK-cell markers. As for the study in general: HCMV seropositivity characterized seven of the eight sequenced donors, and seronegativity one.

TCRdb reprocessed the 5' RACE reads and keeps a single row for each CDR3 protein, giving no DNA. Here the sample table reports 150,000 or so distinct CDR3 sequences. General observations from the study: There were a few donors in whom these clonotypes also led the CD3+CD56-NKG2C+ fraction.

For this clonotype: The antigen is unknown.

The CDR3 sequence is 17 residues long. The germline gives CDR1 KGHDR, CDR2 SFDVKD. J is TRBJ2-2 and V is TRBV24-1; the TRBD1 assignment by TCRdb is unverifiable without DNA. The sample comprised blood T cells: a sorted CD56 or NKG2C T cell subset, CD4+ or CD8+ T cells, or bulk PBMC T cells (not recorded which). This receptor was identified in a woman between 50 and 59 years old in good health. CDR3 amino acids: CATSDATGTGTIGELFF.